These T cell receptor beta chains were read from a single sample in a study of blood T cell repertoires in COVID-19. Profiled with immunoSEQ multiplex PCR; TCRdb holds only in-frame clones, not every one. The sample comprises over 35,000 clones, approximately 80% of which are singletons, and 24% rests with the top ten. Specimen: peripheral blood. Source of these receptors: a human donor with acute or convalescent COVID-19. The donor label of this sample is uncertain. Each CDR3 is given with its conserved first and last residue. The D gene is left open where the match is weak. Only some rows state a clone size, as once, few, many or a class for expanded clones.

CDR3nt,CDR3aa,abundance,j_gene,d_gene,v_gene
TGCAGTGCTAGTACTAGCGGGAGTGAGACCCAGTACTTC,CSASTSGSETQYF,.,TRBJ2-5,TRBD2,TRBV20-1
TGTGCCAGCACCTCCGGCGGGGGCGTTTTCGATGAGCAGTTCTTC,CASTSGGGVFDEQFF,.,TRBJ2-1,.,TRBV28
TGTGCCAGCAGCCAGGCGACAGGGGGCGGTAATGAAGCTTTCTTT,CASSQATGGGNEAFF,.,TRBJ1-1,TRBD1,TRBV4-2
TGTGCCAGCAGCCCCAAATGGGGGGAAGCCTCCTACGAGCAGTACTTC,CASSPKWGEASYEQYF,.,TRBJ2-7,.,TRBV14
TGTGCCAGCAGCCCCGGACAGGGAGGGTCTTCGGTTCAGTACTTC,CASSPGQGGSSVQYF,.,TRBJ2-4,.,TRBV7-2
TGTGCCAGCAGCTGGACAGGCCCCTACGAGCAGTACTTC,CASSWTGPYEQYF,.,TRBJ2-7,TRBD1,TRBV7-8
TGTGCCAGCAGCTTGGTACAGGGTGCCGGTGAGCAGTTCTTC,CASSLVQGAGEQFF,.,TRBJ2-1,.,TRBV7-8
TGCAGCGTCTTCGCCGGGACAGGATTCTATGGCTACACCTTC,CSVFAGTGFYGYTF,.,TRBJ1-2,TRBD1,TRBV29-1
TGTGCCAGCAGTAAGGGACTAGCTGCGGCAGATACGCAGTATTTT,CASSKGLAAADTQYF,.,TRBJ2-3,TRBD2,TRBV6-2/TRBV6-3
TGTGCCAGCAGTGAAGGGGGGCCGATCCAAGAGACCCAGTACTTC,CASSEGGPIQETQYF,.,TRBJ2-5,.,TRBV6-1
TGTGCCACTTCAAGGGACAGGGGGCGCGTAGGATCACCCCTCCACTTT,CATSRDRGRVGSPLHF,.,TRBJ1-6,TRBD1,TRBV19
TGTGCCAGCAGCCACCGCGGGGCTTACACTGAAGCTTTCTTT,CASSHRGAYTEAFF,once,TRBJ1-1,.,TRBV3-1/TRBV3-2
TGTGCCATCAGTGAACTAGCGGCGAGCACAGATACGCAGTATTTT,CAISELAASTDTQYF,.,TRBJ2-3,TRBD2,TRBV10-3
TGTGCCAGCAAGAGACAGCTGACCCCCTACGAGCAGTACTTC,CASKRQLTPYEQYF,.,TRBJ2-7,.,TRBV2
TGTGCCAGCAGTTACGACAGGGCTAACTATGGCTACACCTTC,CASSYDRANYGYTF,.,TRBJ1-2,TRBD1,TRBV6-5
TGCGCCAGCAGCCCCCGGGCAGGGGGGACCGGGAACACTGAAGCTTTCTTT,CASSPRAGGTGNTEAFF,.,TRBJ1-1,TRBD1,TRBV4-1
TGTGCCAGCAGCCCGGGGACAGGGTCGTCCTACGAGCAGTACTTC,CASSPGTGSSYEQYF,few,TRBJ2-7,TRBD1,TRBV9
TGTGCCACCGGGGACATTTTCTACGAGCAGTACTTC,CATGDIFYEQYF,few,TRBJ2-7,.,TRBV27
TGTGCCAGCAGGGGACTAGCGTCAAATGAGCAGTTCTTC,CASRGLASNEQFF,once,TRBJ2-1,TRBD2,TRBV6-5
TGTGCCACCAGCGGACAGGGGCTTTACACTGAAGCTTTCTTT,CATSGQGLYTEAFF,.,TRBJ1-1,TRBD1,TRBV15
TGTGCCAGCAGCTCTCCCCCCCGGGTCGCTGAAGCTTTCTTT,CASSSPPRVAEAFF,.,TRBJ1-1,.,TRBV9